The entry below describes one T cell receptor beta chain. Antigen specificity is unknown. TCRdb's copy holds only in-frame clones and misses some; the assay was immunoSEQ multiplex PCR. The sample shows about 160,000 clones, approximately 90% of them seen only once. The data were taken from a study of T cell responses to AZD1222 COVID-19 vaccine. Study overall: Second-dose timings of about 4 or about 12 weeks were pooled.

Germline-derived CDR1 and CDR2 are SGDLS and YYNGEE. This CDR3 has 11 residues. Trimming took off 0 bases at V and 13 bases at J, with 10 bases between the two ends. Study results and caveats: Spike regions recognized by vaccine-associated CD4 TCRs spanned the protein, led by 160-218 and 743-854. It was only after the peak T cell response that any repertoires were sampled. Within unmutated variant regions lay the reported targets of nearly half of spike-specific TCRs.

The chain carries TRBV9 and TRBJ1-2; no definite D call. The material sequenced was peripheral blood, taken on day 0 of AZD1222 vaccination. This TCR was recovered from an adult in good health. CDR3 coding DNA: TGTGCCAGCAGCGTAGTGGGGAATATCACCTTC. This translates into CASSVVGNITF.